This T cell receptor (beta chain) was captured by sequencing in a study of type 1 and type 2 diabetes patients. Trimming shortened V by 6 bases and J by 9 bases, and 15 bases separated the two germline ends. Germline CDR1 is LNHDA and CDR2 is SQIVND (reference sequence). The CDR3 length is 14 residues. PCR was run on genomic DNA. A primer set of 30 forward and 13 reverse primers amplified the CDR3. TCRdb re-analysed the multiplex PCR reads in MiXCR, keeping a single row per CDR3 protein. The sample includes 250,000 to 300,000 distinct CDR3 sequences, around 47% of them seen just once. This clonotype has ten or more counts.

This chain links TRBV19 with TRBJ1-6; no clear D gene. The sequence was collected from a man between 18 and 29 years old with type 2 diabetes. The sequenced sample was peripheral blood mononuclear cells (PBMCs). In DNA, the CDR3 is TGTGCCAGTAGCGCGACTGGGAGTCGTTCACCCCTCCACTTT. Its translation is CASSATGSRSPLHF.